The clone carrying this T cell receptor (beta chain) was seen once. Its antigen remains unidentified. The entry originates in a study of cytomegalovirus exposure and HLA in healthy donors. Although they were nominally healthy when sampled, donors likely had unrecorded immune exposures. PCR primers comprised 60 Vbeta and 13 Jbeta primers. Clones were sequenced by immunoSEQ multiplex PCR, and TCRdb holds only the in-frame ones, with some missing. The profile shows 95,000 to 100,000 clones, under 85% of them singletons. The length of the CDR3 is 14 residues. Germline V gene data show CDR1 as SGHRS and CDR2 as YFSETQ. V lost 4 bases and J lost 4; bases outside the gene matches: 6. General study results and limits: It was taken for granted in presence/absence analyses that sequencing depth across donors was roughly uniform. An analysis that came later showed most CMV-associated TCR beta chains appearing HLA-restricted.

Sequenced material: PBMCs. This chain joins TRBV5-1 and TRBJ1-2, with 8 bases identical to TRBD1. The TCR was taken from a female donor in good health and CMV-seropositive. The CDR3 sequence: CASSPQGAVYGYTF. CDR3 nucleotide sequence: TGCGCCAGCAGCCCTCAGGGGGCGGTCTATGGCTACACCTTC.